This is a list of T cell receptor beta chains from one sample in a study of T-cell memory formation after mild COVID-19. TCRdb passed the 5' RACE reads through MiXCR, listing each CDR3 protein once. The table has roughly 340,000 distinct CDR3 sequences, 20% to 25% seen once. Sequencing was done on a sample of PBMCs or a T cell subset sorted from them (not recorded which). These receptors originate from a man aged 18 to 30 who had mild COVID-19 (a few samples of this study predate the infection). Cell type and time point are not known. The CDR3 runs from the conserved cysteine through the conserved F or W. A D gene is named only where the DNA matches it firmly. Expanded clones are given a class, and other clones once, few, many or no size at all.

v_gene	d_gene	j_gene	abundance	CDR3aa	CDR3nt
TRBV12-3/TRBV12-4	.	TRBJ1-2	.	CASSSPGIYGYTF	TGTGCCAGCAGTTCCCCCGGGATCTATGGCTACACCTTC
TRBV9	.	TRBJ1-1	.	CASSLQASMNTEAFF	TGTGCCAGCAGCCTCCAAGCGTCGATGAACACTGAAGCTTTCTTT
TRBV20-1	TRBD2	TRBJ2-3	few	CSARLAGGVWDTQYF	TGCAGTGCTCGTCTAGCGGGGGGTGTTTGGGATACGCAGTATTTT
TRBV7-2	TRBD1	TRBJ1-4	few	CASSQDRGNEKLFF	TGTGCCAGCAGCCAAGACAGGGGCAATGAAAAACTGTTTTTT
TRBV27	TRBD2	TRBJ2-3	few	CASNRLAGDGDTQYF	TGTGCCAGCAACCGACTAGCGGGGGATGGAGATACGCAGTATTTT
TRBV12-3/TRBV12-4	TRBD1	TRBJ1-2	many	CASSSDRGLGYTF	TGTGCCAGCAGTTCGGACAGGGGGCTCGGCTACACCTTC
TRBV5-8	TRBD1	TRBJ2-3	few	CASSLEGTGTDTQYF	TGTGCCAGCAGCTTGGAGGGGACAGGGACAGATACGCAGTATTTT
TRBV7-9	.	TRBJ1-6	.	CASSTGLNSPLHF	TGTGCCAGCAGTACAGGACTGAATTCACCCCTCCACTTT
TRBV5-1	.	TRBJ2-1	few	CASSAGPSYNEQFF	TGCGCCAGCAGCGCTGGGCCCTCCTACAATGAGCAGTTCTTC
TRBV6-2/TRBV6-3	.	TRBJ2-3	.	CASRDRGGLDTQYF	TGTGCCAGCAGAGACAGGGGAGGGTTAGATACGCAGTATTTT
TRBV7-3	.	TRBJ2-1	few	CASSLTLSDEQFF	TGTGCCAGCAGCCTAACCCTTTCAGATGAGCAGTTCTTC